These 30 T cell receptor beta chains were sequenced from one sample in a study of blood T cell repertoires in COVID-19. Measured with immunoSEQ multiplex PCR; TCRdb has only the in-frame clones, and not every one. The sample gives around 160,000 clones, approximately 80% of which show up once; about 3.1% is in the top ten. The sequencing sample was made of peripheral blood. The receptors were sampled from a woman aged 40 to 50 with active or convalescent COVID-19.

The J gene is TRBJ2-7, the V gene TRBV7-9; D is possibly TRBD1 (6 bases). The germline V gene encodes CDR1 SEHNR and CDR2 FQNEAQ (reference sequence). CDR3 size: 13 residues. Trimming removed 3 bases at V and 7 bases at J, with 13 bases between. Here the CDR3 reads CASSLGQSGEQYF. As DNA, the CDR3 is TGTGCCAGCAGCTTGGGACAATCGGGGGAGCAGTACTTC.

CDR3 in DNA: TGTGCCATCAGTGAGACACAGGGGGCGCCGAACACTGAAGCTTTCTTT. It codes for CAISETQGAPNTEAFF. V and J are TRBV10-3 and TRBJ1-1, with 9 bases matching TRBD1. The CDR3 consists of 16 residues. V dropped 2 bases and J dropped 1; count of bases not matched to a gene: 5. The germline V gene has CDR1 ENHRY and CDR2 SYGVKD.

The chain has TRBV5-5 and TRBJ2-1, with 10 bases fitting TRBD1. CDR3 length: 15 residues. Germline CDR1 is SGHKS and CDR2 is YYEKEE (reference sequence). After removal of 4 bases from V and 5 bases from J, the junction contained 6 bases not matched to a gene. In DNA form, the CDR3 reads TGTGCCAGCAGCCAAGGGACAGGGGAGCACAATGAGCAGTTCTTC. Its translation: CASSQGTGEHNEQFF.

Many counts were recorded for this clone. V gene TRBV6-5 combines with J gene TRBJ2-1; 9 positions match TRBD2. There are 15 residues in the CDR3. V was pared by 2 bases and J by 12 bases, with 11 bases of the junction left unmatched. CDR1 and CDR2 from the germline V gene are MNHEY and SVGAGI. CDR3 residues: CASSYGTSPSWGQFF. The CDR3 coding sequence is TGTGCCAGCAGTTACGGGACTAGCCCCAGCTGGGGGCAGTTCTTC.

This clone was counted once. In nucleotides, the CDR3 is TGCAGCGTTGGGGGGCGAGGGGCCAACGTCCTGACTTTC. Residues: CSVGGRGANVLTF. V gene TRBV29-1 combines with J gene TRBJ2-6, with D perhaps matching TRBD1 (6 bases). This CDR3 contains 13 residues. Trimming took off 4 bases at V and 4 bases at J, with 8 bases between the two ends. CDR1 is SQVTM, CDR2 ANQGSEA, per germline.

The rearrangement joins TRBV7-9 to TRBJ1-6; TRBD1 matches 10 bases. The CDR3 consists of 15 residues. Germline V gene sequence: CDR1 SEHNR, CDR2 FQNEAQ (reference sequence). The V gene end was trimmed by 5 bases and the J gene end by 7 bases; junction bases not matched to a gene: 5. CDR3 region: CASSPGQGYNSPLHF. CDR3 nucleotide sequence: TGTGCCAGCAGCCCGGGACAGGGGTACAATTCACCCCTCCACTTT.

This clone turned up a few times. The CDR3 DNA reads TGTGCCAGCAGCGTAGAGGGCAGGGTCGAGCAGTACTTC. It is translated as CASSVEGRVEQYF. The chain is built from TRBV9 and TRBJ2-7; D may be TRBD1 (5 bases). This CDR3 contains 13 residues. The germline CDR1 and CDR2 sequences are SGDLS and YYNGEE. V lost 0 bases, J lost 6 bases, and 10 bases lay in between.

CDR3 nucleotide sequence: TGTGCCGCCTCTGAGCGGGGAGAGGCAGATACGCAGTATTTT. Protein product: CAASERGEADTQYF. The chain has TRBV10-3 and TRBJ2-3, with 7 bases matching TRBD2. Germline V CDR1 and CDR2: ENHRY, SYGVKD. V shed 11 bases and J 4 bases; nucleotides not matched to a gene: 12. The CDR3 extends over 14 amino acids.

The chain carries TRBV18 and TRBJ2-7; a possible D gene is TRBD2 (5 bases). Between the trimmed V and J ends, which lost 4 bases and 2 bases, there was a span of 15 bases. The length of the CDR3 is 15 residues. CDR1 and CDR2 from the germline V gene are KGHSH and LQKENI. The CDR3 loop reads CASSRRPEGTYEQYF. In DNA form, the CDR3 reads TGTGCCAGCTCACGGCGGCCCGAGGGAACCTACGAGCAGTACTTC.

This chain joins TRBV12-3 or TRBV12-4 and TRBJ2-3, with D unresolved. The CDR3 contains 11 residues. The ends were cut back, 3 bases at V and 6 bases at J, with 4 bases in the middle. The CDR3 nucleotides read TGTGCCAGCAGTTTCGGGGATACGCAGTATTTT. It yields the protein CASSFGDTQYF.

The genes are TRBV7-2 and TRBJ2-2; D uncertain. The CDR3 is 15 amino acids. Looked up from germline, CDR1 is SGHTA and CDR2 is FQGNSA. With 5 bases removed from V and 4 bases from J, the gap between germline ends came to 14 bases. The CDR3 DNA sequence: TGTGCCAGCAGCCCCGAATGGGCAGGCACCGGGGAGCTGTTTTTT. It is translated as CASSPEWAGTGELFF.

This rearrangement joins TRBV7-9 to TRBJ1-1; D remains unclear. The CDR3 extends over 15 amino acids. Germline V gives CDR1 SEHNR, CDR2 FQNEAQ (reference sequence). V dropped 0 bases and J dropped 4 bases, with 12 bases sitting between them. The CDR3 region has the DNA TGTGCCAGCAGCTTAGCCGGGGAGGGAGGCACTGAAGCTTTCTTT. Residues: CASSLAGEGGTEAFF.

This chain uses TRBV28 with TRBJ2-4, with D possibly being TRBD1 (6 bases). This CDR3 comprises 15 residues. The germline CDR1 and CDR2 sequences are MDHEN and SYDVKM. V lost 6 bases and J 8 bases, leaving 20 bases between the germline ends. Written as DNA, the CDR3 is TGTGCCAGCAGCTGGGGCGGACAGAAGGGGGACATTCAGTACTTC. It is translated as CASSWGGQKGDIQYF.

The gene calls are TRBV5-6 and TRBJ2-3; D may be TRBD2 (5 bases). The V and J ends lost 5 bases and 2 bases respectively, with 15 bases between them. Per the germline V gene, CDR1 is SGHDT and CDR2 is YYEEEE. The CDR3 spans 15 residues. The CDR3 bases are TGTGCCAGCAGAGCTTTTGGAGCGGCCACAGATACGCAGTATTTT. This translates into CASRAFGAATDTQYF.

The chain combines TRBV6-4 with TRBJ1-1; D is unresolved. Trimming took 4 bases from V and 0 from J, leaving 12 bases between them. Germline V gives CDR1 MRHNA, CDR2 SNTAGT. The CDR3 covers 15 residues. The CDR3 here is CASSASSGMNTEAFF. The CDR3 region has the DNA TGTGCCAGCAGTGCCTCGTCTGGCATGAACACTGAAGCTTTCTTT.

In its sample, this clone was seen a few times. The rearrangement uses TRBV28 and TRBJ1-2; 9 bases map to TRBD1. Unmatched junction bases numbered 11, after V lost 5 bases and J lost 4 bases. CDR1 is MDHEN and CDR2 is SYDVKM in the germline V gene. The CDR3 contains 16 residues. As DNA, the CDR3 is TGTGCCAGCAGTCCGGGACAGGGATCAAACCTCTATGGCTACACCTTC. Residues: CASSPGQGSNLYGYTF.

The gene calls are TRBV18 and TRBJ2-5, with TRBD2 matching over 12 bases. Germline V gives CDR1 KGHSH, CDR2 LQKENI. The CDR3 runs to 17 residues. Trimming took 3 bases from V and 5 from J; bases not matched to a gene: 10. The CDR3 here is CASSPPRLAGVRETQYF. The CDR3 DNA follows: TGTGCCAGCTCACCTCCCAGACTAGCGGGAGTCCGGGAGACCCAGTACTTC.

This clone has a handful of counts. The chain recombines TRBV6-2 or TRBV6-3 with TRBJ1-2, with D uncertain. The CDR3 runs 15 residues. Deletions cut 2 bases from V and 4 bases from J, with 14 bases between. CDR1 is MNHEY and CDR2 is SVGEGT in the germline V gene. As DNA, the CDR3 is TGTGCCAGCAGTTACGGGGAGACCATCATCTATGGCTACACCTTC. Encoded protein: CASSYGETIIYGYTF.

The chain combines TRBV6-1 with TRBJ1-1; D is uncertain. Germline lookup yields CDR1 MNHNS and CDR2 SASEGT. This CDR3 region has 17 residues. V gave up 3 bases and J gave up 0 bases, with 17 bases separating them. In nucleotides, the CDR3 is TGTGCCAGCAGTGACCCTCGGGGTCTTCCTATGAACACTGAAGCTTTCTTT. Translation gives CASSDPRGLPMNTEAFF.

The CDR3 sequence: CASSSGRTGGSSGETQYF. The CDR3 DNA reads TGTGCCAGCAGCTCAGGGAGGACAGGGGGGTCTTCTGGGGAGACCCAGTACTTC. The chain joins TRBV7-9 to TRBJ2-5; 10 nucleotides match TRBD1. The CDR3 length is 18 residues. The germline V gene has CDR1 SEHNR and CDR2 FQNEAQ (reference sequence). The trim removed 4 bases at V and 5 bases at J, leaving 16 bases unmatched.

The genes are TRBV10-2 and TRBJ1-2; tentative D call: TRBD1 (6 bases). Trimming took off 6 bases at V and 8 bases at J, with 13 bases between the two ends. Germline CDR1 and CDR2: WSHSY and SAAADI. The CDR3 loop spans 12 amino acids. The CDR3 loop is CASSEGEGGYTF. For the CDR3, the DNA is TGCGCCAGCAGCGAGGGGGAGGGGGGCTACACCTTC.

CDR3 protein: CASSSGTGGQDSPEAFF. The CDR3 DNA reads as TGTGCCAGCAGCTCGGGGACAGGGGGACAAGATTCCCCTGAAGCTTTCTTT. V usage is TRBV28 and J usage is TRBJ1-1; TRBD1 matches 11 bases. V was clipped by 6 bases and J by 6 bases; unmatched bases: 15. The CDR3 loop spans 17 amino acids. Germline CDR1 and CDR2: MDHEN and SYDVKM.

The rearrangement joins TRBV29-1 to TRBJ2-3; 7 bases are a match to TRBD2. The CDR3 is 15 residues long. Losses at the gene ends were 1 base for V and 0 bases for J; bases not matched to a gene: 4. Germline lookup yields CDR1 SQVTM and CDR2 ANQGSEA. CDR3 in DNA: TGCAGCGTTGAAGCCCGGGGAGGGAGCACAGATACGCAGTATTTT. It specifies CSVEARGGSTDTQYF.

V is TRBV28 and J is TRBJ2-1, with D tentatively TRBD2 (7 bases). The CDR3 covers 16 residues. The V gene lost 6 bases and the J gene lost 1 base, with 16 bases spanning the gap. Germline V gives CDR1 MDHEN, CDR2 SYDVKM. The CDR3 protein is CASSSGGLGSYNEQFF. The CDR3 coding sequence is TGTGCCAGCAGCTCCGGGGGGCTAGGGTCCTACAATGAGCAGTTCTTC.

This clone was detected only once. The chain uses TRBV4-1 and TRBJ2-1; 7 nucleotides match TRBD1. CDR3 length: 15 residues. CDR1 is MGHRA, CDR2 YSYEKL, per germline. Losses at the gene ends were 2 bases for V and 7 bases for J; bases not matched to a gene: 8. Here the CDR3 DNA reads TGCGCCAGCAGCCAATGGGGCGAGGGGGCGAATGAGCAGTTCTTC. Its translation is CASSQWGEGANEQFF.

V usage is TRBV5-6 and J usage is TRBJ2-5; 8 nucleotides match TRBD1. Germline CDR1 SGHDT, CDR2 YYEEEE. The J segment lost 7 bases and the V segment lost 7 bases, leaving 9 bases of the junction unmatched. CDR3 length: 13 residues. CDR3 residues: CASSTGGRGTQYF. CDR3 nucleotides: TGTGCCAGCTCAACAGGGGGAAGGGGGACCCAGTACTTC.

The rearrangement uses TRBV12-2 and TRBJ1-3. TRBV12-2 is listed as a pseudogene. CDR3 length: 16 amino acids. CDR3 residues: CASRLSLPGLANTIYF. In nucleotides, the CDR3 is TGTGCAAGTCGCTTATCGCTACCGGGACTAGCGAACACCATATATTTT.

J is TRBJ1-4 and V is TRBV10-2; D perhaps matches TRBD1 (5 bases). The CDR3 runs 15 residues. Trimming took off 0 bases at V and 10 bases at J, with 15 bases between the two ends. From germline, CDR1 is WSHSY and CDR2 SAAADI. Here the CDR3 DNA reads TGCGCCAGCAGTGAGTCGAGCCAGGGAAAGGGAAAACTGTTTTTT. This translates into CASSESSQGKGKLFF.

The chain employs TRBV5-1 and TRBJ1-1; D ambiguous. CDR1 and CDR2 (germline): SGHRS, YFSETQ. Trimming removed 3 bases from V and 11 bases from J, with 17 bases in between. The CDR3 spans 13 residues. The CDR3 spells CASSYGSIRGAFF. For the CDR3, the DNA is TGCGCCAGCAGCTACGGGTCCATCCGAGGGGCTTTCTTT.

About this clone: Germline is not matched at one junction end, which may reflect a read error. The rearrangement links TRBV30 to TRBJ1-1; TRBD1 might be the D (5 bases). The CDR3 spans 15 residues. CDR1 is GTSNPN, CDR2 SVGIG, per germline (reference sequence). The CDR3 loop reads CAWSVGLQGNTEAFF. The CDR3 DNA reads TGCGCCTGGAGTGTAGGGTTGCAGGGGAACACTGAAGCTTTCTTT.